A selection of T cell receptor beta chains follows, all from one sample in a study of CD8+ T cells in alopecia areata. Sequencing was performed with immunoSEQ multiplex PCR; in TCRdb, only in-frame clones are kept and a portion is missing. This table has some 240,000 clones, more than 45% appearing once. The material was CD4+ T cells sorted from blood, obtained at week 4, from a patient treated with tofacitinib. The receptors were sampled from a human donor with alopecia areata. Each CDR3 is given with its conserved first and last residue. Fields, in order: D gene, V gene, J gene, clone size, CDR3 protein, CDR3 DNA. The D gene is left open where the match is weak. Rows may omit the clone size; those that give it use once, few, many or a size class.

d_call: TRBD1; v_call: TRBV25-1; j_call: TRBJ1-1; clone_size: few; cdr3_aa: CASSVTGAQNTEAFF; cdr3_nt: TGTGCCAGCAGTGTGACAGGGGCGCAGAACACTGAAGCTTTCTTT
d_call: .; v_call: TRBV29-1; j_call: TRBJ2-1; clone_size: .; cdr3_aa: CSVEYAGEQFF; cdr3_nt: TGCAGCGTTGAATATGCAGGGGAGCAGTTCTTC
d_call: .; v_call: TRBV19; j_call: TRBJ1-5; clone_size: few; cdr3_aa: CASRVSWDQPQHF; cdr3_nt: TGTGCCAGTAGGGTTTCTTGGGATCAGCCCCAGCATTTT
d_call: .; v_call: TRBV19; j_call: TRBJ2-4; clone_size: .; cdr3_aa: CATEGGGNHLAKNIQYF; cdr3_nt: TGTGCCACCGAGGGAGGGGGCAACCATCTAGCCAAAAACATTCAGTACTTC
d_call: .; v_call: TRBV5-1; j_call: TRBJ2-1; clone_size: many; cdr3_aa: CASSLEASGEQFF; cdr3_nt: TGCGCCAGCAGCTTGGAGGCTTCAGGAGAGCAGTTCTTC
d_call: .; v_call: TRBV25-1; j_call: TRBJ1-2; clone_size: .; cdr3_aa: CASTPGQSWDGYTF; cdr3_nt: TGTGCCAGCACTCCGGGCCAATCATGGGATGGCTACACCTTC
d_call: .; v_call: TRBV25-1; j_call: TRBJ1-2; clone_size: few; cdr3_aa: CASADGYYGYTF; cdr3_nt: TGTGCCAGCGCTGACGGGTACTATGGCTACACCTTC
d_call: .; v_call: TRBV11-2; j_call: TRBJ2-1; clone_size: .; cdr3_aa: CASTIATLHRNEQFF; cdr3_nt: TGTGCCAGCACTATAGCGACCCTTCATCGCAATGAGCAGTTCTTC
d_call: .; v_call: TRBV6-1; j_call: TRBJ2-7; clone_size: .; cdr3_aa: CASNGYRSGEQYF; cdr3_nt: TGTGCCAGCAATGGGTACAGGTCGGGCGAGCAGTACTTC
d_call: TRBD1; v_call: TRBV9; j_call: TRBJ1-5; clone_size: .; cdr3_aa: CASSADSGTGANRQPQHF; cdr3_nt: TGTGCCAGCAGCGCGGACTCCGGGACAGGGGCCAACCGACAGCCCCAGCATTTT
d_call: .; v_call: TRBV15; j_call: TRBJ2-1; clone_size: once; cdr3_aa: CATSRDAGSYNEQFF; cdr3_nt: TGTGCCACCAGCAGAGATGCGGGCTCCTACAATGAGCAGTTCTTC
d_call: .; v_call: TRBV5-1; j_call: TRBJ2-5; clone_size: .; cdr3_aa: CASSLAGKETQYF; cdr3_nt: TGCGCCAGCAGCTTGGCCGGGAAAGAGACCCAGTACTTC
d_call: .; v_call: TRBV11-3; j_call: TRBJ2-1; clone_size: .; cdr3_aa: CASSLGGEQFF; cdr3_nt: TGTGCCAGCAGCTTAGGGGGTGAGCAGTTCTTC
d_call: .; v_call: TRBV5-6; j_call: TRBJ1-1; clone_size: .; cdr3_aa: CASSDPGTLNTEAFF; cdr3_nt: TGTGCCAGCAGCGATCCCGGGACCTTGAACACTGAAGCTTTCTTT
d_call: .; v_call: TRBV7-2; j_call: TRBJ2-3; clone_size: .; cdr3_aa: CASSRGTLVYF; cdr3_nt: TGTGCCAGCAGCCGAGGGACTTTAGTGTATTTT
d_call: .; v_call: TRBV30; j_call: TRBJ2-5; clone_size: .; cdr3_aa: CAWSVTGSWETQYF; cdr3_nt: TGTGCCTGGAGTGTAACGGGGAGTTGGGAGACCCAGTACTTC
d_call: TRBD1; v_call: TRBV25-1; j_call: TRBJ1-2; clone_size: .; cdr3_aa: CASSGYRGRNYGYTF; cdr3_nt: TGTGCCAGCAGTGGATACAGGGGAAGGAACTATGGCTACACCTTC
d_call: .; v_call: TRBV5-1; j_call: TRBJ2-7; clone_size: .; cdr3_aa: CASSTGTSVYEQYF; cdr3_nt: TGCGCCAGCAGTACAGGGACCTCCGTCTACGAGCAGTACTTC
d_call: .; v_call: TRBV6-1; j_call: TRBJ1-2; clone_size: few; cdr3_aa: CARTWDRYYGYTF; cdr3_nt: TGTGCCCGAACCTGGGACCGATACTATGGCTACACCTTC
d_call: TRBD2; v_call: TRBV5-6; j_call: TRBJ2-7; clone_size: .; cdr3_aa: CASSFGTSSYEQYF; cdr3_nt: TGTGCCAGCAGCTTCGGGACTAGCTCCTACGAGCAGTACTTC
d_call: TRBD1; v_call: TRBV6-5; j_call: TRBJ2-5; clone_size: .; cdr3_aa: CASRGTGVQGTQYF; cdr3_nt: TGTGCCAGCAGAGGGACAGGCGTACAAGGAACCCAGTACTTC
d_call: TRBD2; v_call: TRBV7-2; j_call: TRBJ2-7; clone_size: once; cdr3_aa: CASSLPGRGLEQYF; cdr3_nt: TGTGCCAGCAGCTTACCGGGGAGGGGCCTCGAGCAGTACTTC
d_call: .; v_call: TRBV2; j_call: TRBJ1-2; clone_size: few; cdr3_aa: CASAGESDFSNYGYTF; cdr3_nt: TGTGCCAGCGCCGGGGAGAGCGACTTCTCTAACTATGGCTACACCTTC
d_call: .; v_call: TRBV2; j_call: TRBJ2-3; clone_size: few; cdr3_aa: CASSEGFGDTQYF; cdr3_nt: TGTGCCAGCAGTGAAGGGTTTGGCGATACGCAGTATTTT
d_call: .; v_call: TRBV30; j_call: TRBJ2-1; clone_size: .; cdr3_aa: CAWNMNDNEQFF; cdr3_nt: TGTGCCTGGAACATGAATGACAATGAGCAGTTCTTC
d_call: .; v_call: TRBV4-3; j_call: TRBJ2-3; clone_size: few; cdr3_aa: CASSPTRSGTQYF; cdr3_nt: TGCGCCAGCAGCCCCACCAGGAGTGGTACGCAGTATTTT